These T cell receptor beta chains were read from a single sample in a study of blood T cell repertoires in COVID-19. The table came from immunoSEQ multiplex PCR; TCRdb's copy has only in-frame clones and leaves some out. The sample yields around 150,000 clones, roughly 87% seen once. The specimen was peripheral blood. The origin of the receptors is a human donor in a cohort sampled during active COVID-19. Each CDR3 is given with its conserved first and last residue. Fields, in order: J gene, V gene, D gene, CDR3 length, clone size, CDR3 DNA, CDR3 protein. A D gene is named only where the DNA matches it firmly. Size values are once, few and many counts, or a class for expanded clones, and some rows have none.

TRBJ2-7 TRBV28 TRBD2 17 - TGTGCCAGCAGGTTACTCACTCCTAGCGGGAGGGGCTACGAGCAGTACTTC CASRLLTPSGRGYEQYF
TRBJ2-7 TRBV30 - 13 - TGTGCCTGGAGTCGGTGGGAGTCCTACGAGCAGTACTTC CAWSRWESYEQYF
TRBJ1-1 TRBV28 - 17 - TGTGCCAGCAGTTTATCTTACTGGGGAGGGAAGAACACTGAAGCTTTCTTT CASSLSYWGGKNTEAFF
TRBJ2-3 TRBV5-1 - 14 once TGCGCCAGCAGCCCTGGGGCCAGCACAGATACGCAGTATTTT CASSPGASTDTQYF
TRBJ1-4 TRBV30 TRBD1 16 few TGTGCCAGCGAGGGATTCCAGGGGGCAACTAATGAAAAACTGTTTTTT CASEGFQGATNEKLFF
TRBJ2-4 TRBV7-8 TRBD1 16 - TGTGCCAGCAGCCCCGGGACAGGATTAAAACAAAACATTCAGTACTTC CASSPGTGLKQNIQYF
TRBJ1-1 TRBV24-1 - 15 - TGTGCCACCAGTGTAGGGGCAGGGCCGATCACTGAAGCTTTCTTT CATSVGAGPITEAFF
TRBJ2-7 TRBV6-6 TRBD2 15 - TGTGCCAGCAGTTACCGGGAGGGGGGAGTCGACGAGCAGTACTTC CASSYREGGVDEQYF
TRBJ1-1 TRBV7-3 TRBD1 13 once TGTGCCAGCAGCCAGGGGGTTAGCACTGAAGCTTTCTTT CASSQGVSTEAFF
TRBJ2-6 TRBV19 TRBD1 18 - TGTGCCAGTAGTCATTTAGGGGGCGAGCAGGGTCCGGCCAACGTCCTGACTTTC CASSHLGGEQGPANVLTF
TRBJ2-6 TRBV5-6 - 16 - TGTGCCAGCAGCTTGGCTGTATACTCTGGGGCCAACGTCCTGACTTTC CASSLAVYSGANVLTF
TRBJ2-5 TRBV18 TRBD1 14 - TGTGCCAGCTCACCACTCAGGGGGCAAGAGACCCAGTACTTC CASSPLRGQETQYF
TRBJ2-7 TRBV11-1 - 15 - TGTGCCAGCAGCTCCTGGAAAGGGAGCTCCTACGAGCAGTACTTC CASSSWKGSSYEQYF
TRBJ2-7 TRBV2 - 13 - TGTGCCAGCTTAAGGAGAACGGGCTACGAGCAGTACTTC CASLRRTGYEQYF
TRBJ2-7 TRBV28 TRBD2 12 - TGTGCCAGCAGGACTAGCGGGAGGGAGCAGTACTTC CASRTSGREQYF
TRBJ2-7 TRBV7-9 - 16 - TGTGCCAGCAGCTTAGTTCTTGGACGGGAGAGGGACGAGCAGTACTTC CASSLVLGRERDEQYF
TRBJ2-7 TRBV7-9 - 19 - TGTGCCAGCAGCTTGGGGACAGGGAATCCTCTAGCGGGACCCTACGAGCAGTACTTC CASSLGTGNPLAGPYEQYF
TRBJ2-5 TRBV6-5 - 14 once TGTGCCAGCAGTTCCACCCAGGGTATGAAGACCCAGTACTTC CASSSTQGMKTQYF
TRBJ2-7 TRBV6-1 TRBD2 15 - TGTGCCAGCAGTGAAGCGGTAGCGGGGACCTACGAGCAGTACTTC CASSEAVAGTYEQYF
TRBJ1-2 TRBV19 TRBD1 15 - TGTGCCAGTAGTGCACAAGGACAGGGGTCCCGTGGCTACACCTTC CASSAQGQGSRGYTF
TRBJ1-2 TRBV6-2/TRBV6-3 - 16 - TGTGCCAGCAGTCAAGGGGGATGGCAGACTAACTATGGCTACACCTTC CASSQGGWQTNYGYTF
TRBJ2-2 TRBV4-2 - 15 few TGTGCCAGCAGCCAAGATACTAGCAGCACCGGGGAGCTGTTTTTT CASSQDTSSTGELFF
TRBJ2-7 TRBV9 TRBD2 15 - TGTGCCAGCAGCGTTGAGAGCGGGGGGAACTACGAGCAGTACTTC CASSVESGGNYEQYF
TRBJ2-1 TRBV3-1/TRBV3-2 TRBD2 17 - TGTGCCAGCAGCCAAGTGGCTAGCGGGGGGGCCAAGCGGTTGGAGTTCTTC CASSQVASGGAKRLEFF
TRBJ2-2 TRBV11-2 - 16 - TGTGCCAGCAGCTTGCGGACTAATCCGAACACCGGGGAGCTGTTTTTT CASSLRTNPNTGELFF
TRBJ1-1 TRBV7-2 - 13 few TGTGCCAGCAGCTTAGCGGGGCTACCTGAAGCTTTCTTT CASSLAGLPEAFF
TRBJ1-2 TRBV6-6 - 15 - TGTGCCAGCACCCTTTTGCCACAGGGAACGGATGGCTACACCTTC CASTLLPQGTDGYTF
TRBJ1-1 TRBV28 - 14 - TGTGCCACCTCCGTCGGGACTTACAACACTGAAGCTTTCTTT CATSVGTYNTEAFF
TRBJ1-4 TRBV20-1 - 11 - TGCAGTGCTAGATCGACAGCCAAGCTGTTTTTT CSARSTAKLFF
TRBJ1-4 TRBV19 TRBD1 15 - TGTGCCAGTAGTATCACCGGGACAGGGACCGAAAAACTGTTTTTT CASSITGTGTEKLFF
TRBJ2-1 TRBV3-1/TRBV3-2 TRBD2 15 - TGTGCCAGCAGCGGTAGCGGGAGAATTTACAATGAGCAGTTCTTC CASSGSGRIYNEQFF
TRBJ2-1 TRBV7-2 - 16 - TGTGCCAGCAGCCCTCGGACTAACCCCACACTCAATGAGCAGTTCTTC CASSPRTNPTLNEQFF
TRBJ1-4 TRBV1 - 16 - TGCACCAGCAGCCAGGGCGCGTTAGCAACTAATGAAAAACTGTTTTTT CTSSQGALATNEKLFF
TRBJ1-1 TRBV7-3 - 13 - TGTGCCAGCAGCTTATACAGGGCCACTGAAGCTTTCTTT CASSLYRATEAFF
TRBJ1-2 TRBV24-1 - 14 once TGTGCCACCAGTGAATCAGGGATAGGCTATGGCTACACCTTC CATSESGIGYGYTF
TRBJ2-2 TRBV5-1 TRBD2 15 - TGCGCCACGAGGGCCACTAGCGGGAACACCGGGGAGCTGTTTTTT CATRATSGNTGELFF
TRBJ1-2 TRBV28 TRBD1 13 - TGTGCCAGCAGTTCCAACAGGGGGCGAGGCTACACCTTC CASSSNRGRGYTF
TRBJ1-5 TRBV6-5 TRBD1 14 few TGTGCCAGCAGCCCCCGACAGGGCGGGCAGCCCCAGCATTTT CASSPRQGGQPQHF
TRBJ2-3 TRBV28 - 16 - TGTGCCAGCAGTTTGCCTGGAGATACTAGCACAGATACGCAGTATTTT CASSLPGDTSTDTQYF
TRBJ2-3 TRBV11-3 - 13 - TGTGCCAGCAGCCCCGTAGGCACAGATACGCAGTATTTT CASSPVGTDTQYF
TRBJ2-5 TRBV6-5 TRBD1 16 - TGTGCCAGCAGTTACTCCCATTACAGGGGCGGTGAGACCCAGTACTTC CASSYSHYRGGETQYF
TRBJ1-1 TRBV11-3 - 14 - TGTGCCAGCAGCTCCCCTAAACTGGGGGCCCAAGCTTTCTTT CASSSPKLGAQAFF
TRBJ1-4 TRBV6-1 - 13 - TGTGCCAGCAGTGAATCCGGGGTCGAAAAACTGTTTTTT CASSESGVEKLFF
TRBJ2-5 TRBV2 TRBD1 15 few TGTGCCAGCACTCCGCAGACAGGGAACCAAGAGACCCAGTACTTC CASTPQTGNQETQYF
TRBJ1-2 TRBV9 TRBD1 15 - TGTGCCAGCAGCGCCCCGAGGACAGGGAACTATGGCTACACCTTC CASSAPRTGNYGYTF
TRBJ1-5 TRBV5-6 - 15 - TGTGCCAGCAGTCACGCGGGCGATAGCAATCAGCCCCAGCATTTT CASSHAGDSNQPQHF
TRBJ2-7 TRBV30 TRBD1 12 - TGTGCCTGGACGACAGGGGGTGACGAGCAGTACTTC CAWTTGGDEQYF